Described below is a single T cell receptor (beta chain) sequence and its context. Antigen unknown. Researchers ran the PCR with 60 Vbeta and 13 Jbeta primers. TCRdb keeps only in-frame clones here, not all; method: immunoSEQ multiplex PCR. The table for this sample gives approximately 40,000 clones. The V segment lost 5 bases and the J segment 5 bases; nucleotides outside the gene matches: 2. In germline, CDR1 is SEHNR, CDR2 FQNEAQ (reference sequence). The CDR3 is 12 residues long. This sample was included in a study of cytomegalovirus exposure and HLA in healthy donors. Study findings and constraints: There were some V segments, including TRBV6-2 and TRBV6-3, excluded as indistinguishable. A missense variant in DCLRE1C was later tied to TCR beta V- and J-gene trimming.

The source material was PBMCs. The chain combines TRBV7-9 with TRBJ1-2; 7 bases line up with TRBD1. This receptor was taken from a woman between 25 and 40 years old in good health and CMV-seronegative. CDR3: CASSPGQYGYTF. The CDR3 DNA follows: TGTGCCAGCAGCCCGGGACAGTATGGCTACACCTTC.